The rows below give T cell receptor beta chains drawn from one sample of a study of T cell responses to AZD1222 COVID-19 vaccine. The data were produced by immunoSEQ multiplex PCR, yet TCRdb's version contains in-frame clones alone and is incomplete. The sample shows just under 95,000 clones, 70% to 90% of them seen only once. Specimen: peripheral blood, collected on day 0 of AZD1222 vaccination. The receptors were gathered from an adult in good health. Each CDR3 is given with its conserved first and last residue. Fields, in order: clone size, J gene, D gene, V gene, CDR3 protein, CDR3 DNA. D genes are given only for firm matches. Only some rows state a clone size, as once, few, many or a class for expanded clones.

-,TRBJ2-7,TRBD1,TRBV5-4,CASSPAQGRSYEQYF,TGTGCCAGCAGCCCGGCACAGGGGCGGTCCTACGAGCAGTACTTC
few,TRBJ1-2,TRBD1,TRBV18,CASSPKLNTGDNYTF,TGTGCCAGCTCACCAAAATTGAACACAGGGGACAACTACACCTTC
-,TRBJ2-7,TRBD2,TRBV3-1/TRBV3-2,CASSLLGTGGPYEQYF,TGTGCCAGCAGCCTTCTTGGAACGGGGGGTCCCTACGAGCAGTACTTC
-,TRBJ1-5,-,TRBV27,CASSLLGGLGNQPQHF,TGTGCCAGCAGTTTGTTAGGGGGGCTGGGTAATCAGCCCCAGCATTTT
-,TRBJ1-1,-,TRBV5-1,CASSSSGQNTEAFF,TGCGCCAGCAGCTCTTCGGGACAAAACACTGAAGCTTTCTTT
once,TRBJ2-3,TRBD2,TRBV7-9,CASSLGTSGGQTDTQYF,TGTGCCAGCAGCTTGGGGACTAGCGGGGGGCAAACAGATACGCAGTATTTT
-,TRBJ1-6,TRBD1,TRBV7-3,CASGQGAGSPLHF,TGTGCCAGCGGCCAGGGGGCGGGTTCACCCCTCCACTTT
-,TRBJ2-7,-,TRBV7-8,CASSLRDTLSYEQYF,TGTGCCAGCAGCCTCCGGGACACCCTGTCCTACGAGCAGTACTTC
-,TRBJ2-1,-,TRBV6-5,CASQKPGRGYNEQFF,TGTGCCAGCCAAAAACCCGGGCGGGGATACAATGAGCAGTTCTTC
-,TRBJ1-1,TRBD1,TRBV11-3,CASSPGTGGQAEAFF,TGTGCCAGCAGCCCCGGGACAGGGGGCCAGGCTGAAGCTTTCTTT
-,TRBJ1-5,TRBD1,TRBV19,CASRRGDSGYQPQHF,TGTGCCAGTAGGAGGGGGGACAGCGGATATCAGCCCCAGCATTTT